A selection of T cell receptor beta chains follows, all from one sample in a study of OX40 agonist ivuxolimab in advanced cancers. TCRdb's copy holds only in-frame clones and misses some; the assay was immunoSEQ multiplex PCR. The data contain about 130,000 clones, 80% to 95% of them singletons. This specimen consisted of CD4+ or CD8+ T cells sorted from blood, obtained in a trial of the OX40 agonist ivuxolimab. Receptors originate from an adult with an advanced solid tumor such as melanoma, head and neck, liver or kidney cancer. Each CDR3 is given with its conserved first and last residue. A D gene is named only where the DNA matches it firmly. Clone size is not always given. Where it is, it says once, few, many or a class for expanded clones.

CASSAGAIQPQHF	TGTGCCAGCAGCGCAGGAGCAATACAGCCCCAGCATTTT	TRBV2	few	.	TRBJ1-5
CASSWYLGYEQYF	TGTGCCAGCAGTTGGTATTTGGGGTACGAGCAGTACTTC	TRBV6-6	.	.	TRBJ2-7
CATLSLAGTSYEQYF	TGTGCCACCCTCTCACTAGCGGGGACAAGCTACGAGCAGTACTTC	TRBV28	.	TRBD2	TRBJ2-7
CASSYSAGGQYNEQFF	TGTGCCAGCAGTTACTCCGCGGGAGGGCAGTACAATGAGCAGTTCTTC	TRBV6-5	.	TRBD2	TRBJ2-1
CASSIRSSTNEKLFF	TGTGCCAGCAGCATTAGGAGTTCAACTAATGAAAAACTGTTTTTT	TRBV9	.	.	TRBJ1-4
CASSFSPGDSYEQYF	TGTGCCAGCAGTTTCTCTCCGGGAGACTCCTACGAGCAGTACTTC	TRBV27	.	.	TRBJ2-7
CASSRVGENTEAFF	TGTGCCAGCTCCCGTGTAGGTGAGAACACTGAAGCTTTCTTT	TRBV18	.	.	TRBJ1-1
CASSPSGTSYNEQFF	TGTGCCAGCTCACCTTCCGGGACGTCATACAATGAGCAGTTCTTC	TRBV18	.	.	TRBJ2-1
CASSFQLNTEAFF	TGTGCCAGCAGCTTTCAATTGAACACTGAAGCTTTCTTT	TRBV5-4	.	.	TRBJ1-1
CASSQPRAGGTGELFF	TGTGCCAGCAGCCAACCGAGAGCGGGAGGCACCGGGGAGCTGTTTTTT	TRBV4-2	.	TRBD2	TRBJ2-2
CASSHYPGQGSYEQYF	TGTGCCAGCAGTCACTACCCGGGACAGGGGTCCTACGAGCAGTACTTC	TRBV7-2	once	TRBD1	TRBJ2-7
CASSLSGGDSNQPQHF	TGTGCCAGCAGTCTCTCAGGGGGGGATAGCAATCAGCCCCAGCATTTT	TRBV7-9	.	TRBD1	TRBJ1-5
CASSPSGSLYEQYF	TGCGCCAGCAGTCCGAGCGGGAGTTTGTACGAGCAGTACTTC	TRBV10-1	.	TRBD2	TRBJ2-7
CASSLGGGHGQPQHF	TGTGCCAGCAGCTTAGGCGGGGGGCATGGGCAGCCCCAGCATTTT	TRBV7-9	.	.	TRBJ1-5
CASSLGTGTGRDEQFF	TGTGCCAGCAGCTTAGGAACCGGGACAGGGAGGGATGAGCAGTTCTTC	TRBV11-1	.	TRBD1	TRBJ2-1
CASSAGTGDQPQHF	TGTGCCAGCAGCGCCGGGACAGGGGACCAGCCCCAGCATTTT	TRBV6-1	.	TRBD1	TRBJ1-5
CASSPSAQSSYNEQFF	TGTGCCAGCTCACCAAGCGCACAGAGCTCCTACAATGAGCAGTTCTTC	TRBV18	.	.	TRBJ2-1
CAISGQGGAGANVLTF	TGTGCCATCAGTGGTCAGGGAGGGGCTGGGGCCAACGTCCTGACTTTC	TRBV10-3	.	TRBD2	TRBJ2-6
CASSVQELGVDGYTF	TGTGCCAGTAGTGTGCAGGAGCTCGGGGTCGATGGCTACACCTTC	TRBV19	few	.	TRBJ1-2
CASSVGTSGSVYNEQFF	TGTGCCAGCAGCGTGGGGACTAGCGGGAGTGTTTACAATGAGCAGTTCTTC	TRBV9	.	TRBD2	TRBJ2-1
CASSLVLSRSGETQYF	TGTGCCAGCAGCTTGGTACTCAGTAGGTCTGGGGAGACCCAGTACTTC	TRBV7-2	.	.	TRBJ2-5
CASSPGGAHYGYTF	TGTGCCAGCAGCCCTGGGGGCGCCCACTATGGCTACACCTTC	TRBV6-6	once	.	TRBJ1-2
CASSYTSNYGYTF	TGTGCCAGCAGTTACACTTCCAACTATGGCTACACCTTC	TRBV6-5	.	.	TRBJ1-2
CASSENYGYTF	TGTGCCAGCAGTGAAAACTATGGCTACACCTTC	TRBV2	few	.	TRBJ1-2
CASSLRDRVRYGYTF	TGTGCCAGCAGTTTGAGAGACAGGGTTCGCTATGGCTACACCTTC	TRBV28	.	TRBD1	TRBJ1-2
CASSSGTGEGKLFF	TGTGCCAGCAGCTCCGGGACAGGGGAAGGAAAACTGTTTTTT	TRBV2	once	TRBD1	TRBJ1-4
CAISESPGLAGNTDTQYF	TGTGCCATCAGTGAGTCCCCCGGACTAGCGGGAAACACAGATACGCAGTATTTT	TRBV10-3	.	TRBD2	TRBJ2-3
CASSEPSGYGYTF	TGTGCCAGCAGTGAACCCTCCGGCTATGGCTACACCTTC	TRBV6-1	.	.	TRBJ1-2
CASSLAPGQFSYEQYF	TGTGCCAGCAGCTTAGCGCCGGGACAGTTCAGCTACGAGCAGTACTTC	TRBV7-2	.	TRBD1	TRBJ2-7
CACTRQGSYNEQFF	TGTGCCTGCACTAGACAGGGCTCCTACAATGAGCAGTTCTTC	TRBV19	.	TRBD1	TRBJ2-1
CASSLGLTGDYNEQFF	TGTGCCAGCAGCTTGGGTTTAACGGGAGACTACAATGAGCAGTTCTTC	TRBV11-3	.	.	TRBJ2-1
CASRPPATNEKLFF	TGTGCCAGCAGACCCCCGGCAACTAATGAAAAACTGTTTTTT	TRBV2	.	.	TRBJ1-4
CASSPGQGDNQPQHF	TGCGCCAGCAGCCCTGGACAGGGCGACAATCAGCCCCAGCATTTT	TRBV4-1	.	TRBD1	TRBJ1-5
CASSPTADSSYNEQFF	TGTGCCAGCAGTCCGACCGCAGACAGCTCCTACAATGAGCAGTTCTTC	TRBV7-2	.	.	TRBJ2-1
CASTPPGSDEQYF	TGTGCCAGCACCCCCCCGGGATCGGACGAGCAGTACTTC	TRBV11-1	.	.	TRBJ2-7
CASSGDIEVDGYTF	TGCGCCAGCAGTGGGGACATCGAGGTCGATGGCTACACCTTC	TRBV10-2	.	.	TRBJ1-2
CASSPGASGNYEQYF	TGTGCCAGCAGTCCCGGGGCTAGCGGGAACTACGAGCAGTACTTC	TRBV28	.	TRBD2	TRBJ2-7
CASSLFGTEAFF	TGTGCCAGCTCGCTTTTCGGCACTGAAGCTTTCTTT	TRBV2	.	.	TRBJ1-1
CASSVAEGYEQYF	TGTGCCAGCAGCGTAGCTGAAGGGTACGAGCAGTACTTC	TRBV9	.	.	TRBJ2-7
CSGGERINTGELFF	TGCAGCGGGGGAGAACGCATAAACACCGGGGAGCTGTTTTTT	TRBV29-1	once	.	TRBJ2-2
CASSPGRVDTQYF	TGTGCCAGCTCACCGGGGCGGGTAGATACGCAGTATTTT	TRBV18	.	.	TRBJ2-3
CASSHPGPSREQYF	TGCGCCAGCAGCCACCCAGGACCTAGCCGAGAGCAGTACTTC	TRBV5-1	.	.	TRBJ2-7
CASSQDVTGSPTLTDTQYF	TGCGCCAGCAGCCAAGACGTGACAGGGAGTCCCACCCTCACAGATACGCAGTATTTT	TRBV4-3	.	TRBD1	TRBJ2-3
CASSARAGLADLKKAYEQYF	TGCGCCAGCAGCGCCCGCGCTGGACTAGCGGACCTAAAAAAAGCCTACGAGCAGTACTTC	TRBV5-1	.	TRBD2	TRBJ2-7
CASSPSNTEAFF	TGTGCCAGCAGCCCCTCGAACACTGAAGCTTTCTTT	TRBV7-9	.	.	TRBJ1-1
CASSPGTSGSLDTQYF	TGTGCCAGCAGCCCAGGGACTAGCGGGAGCCTCGATACGCAGTATTTT	TRBV7-3	.	TRBD2	TRBJ2-3
CASSLILRGNTEAFF	TGTGCCAGCAGCTTAATCCTCCGGGGGAACACTGAAGCTTTCTTT	TRBV7-9	.	.	TRBJ1-1
CASSPTPGPVYEQYF	TGTGCCAGCAGTCCCACCCCGGGACCCGTGTACGAGCAGTACTTC	TRBV27	.	.	TRBJ2-7
CATSRVSGPTYEQYF	TGTGCCACCAGCAGAGTTAGTGGACCAACCTACGAGCAGTACTTC	TRBV15	.	.	TRBJ2-7
CASNSGDRYNQPQHF	TGTGCCAGCAACTCCGGGGACCGCTACAATCAGCCCCAGCATTTT	TRBV28	.	.	TRBJ1-5
CASTTLSRTLSGEKLFF	TGTGCCAGTACTACTCTGTCCCGCACGTTATCGGGTGAAAAACTGTTTTTT	TRBV19	once	.	TRBJ1-4
CASSVDTAGNTIYF	TGTGCCAGCAGCGTAGATACAGCGGGAAACACCATATATTTT	TRBV9	.	.	TRBJ1-3
CASSFSTTDTQYF	TGTGCCAGCAGCTTCTCAACCACAGATACGCAGTATTTT	TRBV7-9	.	.	TRBJ2-3
CASSRSTGPYEQYF	TGCGCCAGCAGCCGGTCGACAGGCCCCTACGAGCAGTACTTC	TRBV4-3	.	.	TRBJ2-7
CASSLTSVQGPGELFF	TGTGCCAGCAGCTTAACGTCGGTCCAGGGCCCCGGGGAGCTGTTTTTT	TRBV7-3	.	.	TRBJ2-2
CASSFGTAINTGELFF	TGTGCCAGCAGCTTCGGGACGGCTATTAACACCGGGGAGCTGTTTTTT	TRBV5-6	.	.	TRBJ2-2
CASSLRNTIYF	TGTGCCAGCAGTTTGCGAAACACCATATATTTT	TRBV28	.	.	TRBJ1-3